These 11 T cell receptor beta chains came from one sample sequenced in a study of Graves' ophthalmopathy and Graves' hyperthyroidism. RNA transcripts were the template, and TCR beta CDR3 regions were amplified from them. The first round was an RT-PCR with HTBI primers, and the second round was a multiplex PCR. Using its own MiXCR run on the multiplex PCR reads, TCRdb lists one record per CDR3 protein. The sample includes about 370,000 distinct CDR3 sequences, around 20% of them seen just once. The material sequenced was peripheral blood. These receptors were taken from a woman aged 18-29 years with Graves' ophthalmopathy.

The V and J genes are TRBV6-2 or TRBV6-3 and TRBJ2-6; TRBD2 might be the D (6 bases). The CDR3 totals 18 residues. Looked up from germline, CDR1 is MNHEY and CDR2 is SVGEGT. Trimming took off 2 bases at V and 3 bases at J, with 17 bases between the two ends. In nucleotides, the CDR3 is TGTGCCAGCAGTTACGAGGCAGGGAGGTATTATGGGGCCAACGTCCTGACTTTC. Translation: CASSYEAGRYYGANVLTF.

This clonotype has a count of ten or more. The CDR3 here is CASSPGTGAFF. CDR3 nucleotides: TGTGCCAGCAGCCCCGGGACAGGGGCTTTCTTT. The chain carries TRBV6-5 and TRBJ1-1; TRBD1 matches 9 bases. This CDR3 region has 11 residues. V lost 6 bases to trimming and J lost 11 bases; unmatched junction nucleotides: 4. Looked up from germline, CDR1 is MNHEY and CDR2 is SVGAGI.

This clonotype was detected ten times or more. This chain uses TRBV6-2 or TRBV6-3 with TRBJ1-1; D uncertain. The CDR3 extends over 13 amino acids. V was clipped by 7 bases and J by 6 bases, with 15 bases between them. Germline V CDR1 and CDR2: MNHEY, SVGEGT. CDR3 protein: CASNYLGFPEAFF. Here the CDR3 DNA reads TGTGCCAGCAACTATCTGGGGTTTCCTGAAGCTTTCTTT.

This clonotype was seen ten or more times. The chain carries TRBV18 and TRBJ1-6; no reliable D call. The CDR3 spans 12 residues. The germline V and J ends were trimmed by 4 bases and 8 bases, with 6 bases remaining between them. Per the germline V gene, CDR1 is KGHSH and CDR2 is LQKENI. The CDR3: CASSLGDSPLHF. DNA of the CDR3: TGTGCCAGCTCACTCGGAGATTCACCCCTCCACTTT.

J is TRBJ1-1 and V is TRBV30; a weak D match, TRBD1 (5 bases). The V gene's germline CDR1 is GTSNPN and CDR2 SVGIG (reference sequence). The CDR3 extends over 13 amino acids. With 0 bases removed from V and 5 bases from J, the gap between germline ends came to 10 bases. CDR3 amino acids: CAWSVGVGTEAFF. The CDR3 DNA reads TGTGCCTGGAGTGTAGGGGTGGGGACTGAAGCTTTCTTT.

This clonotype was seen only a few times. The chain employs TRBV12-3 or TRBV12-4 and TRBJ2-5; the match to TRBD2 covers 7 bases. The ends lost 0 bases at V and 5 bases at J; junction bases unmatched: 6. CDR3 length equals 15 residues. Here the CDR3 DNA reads TGTGCCAGCAGTTTAGCGGGAGGGCCAGCGGAGACCCAGTACTTC. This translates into CASSLAGGPAETQYF.

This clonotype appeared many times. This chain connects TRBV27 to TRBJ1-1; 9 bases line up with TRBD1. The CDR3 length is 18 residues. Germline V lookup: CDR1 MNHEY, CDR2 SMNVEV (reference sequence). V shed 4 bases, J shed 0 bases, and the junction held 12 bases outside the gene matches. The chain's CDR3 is CASSSQEDRGGMNTEAFF. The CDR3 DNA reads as TGTGCCAGCAGTTCCCAAGAGGACAGGGGCGGGATGAACACTGAAGCTTTCTTT.

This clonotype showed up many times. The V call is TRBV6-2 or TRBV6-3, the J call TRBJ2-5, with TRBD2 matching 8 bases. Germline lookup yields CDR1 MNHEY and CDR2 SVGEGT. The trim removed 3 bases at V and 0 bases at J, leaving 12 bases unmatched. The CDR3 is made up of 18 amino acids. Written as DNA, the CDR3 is TGTGCCAGCAGTTATGAGGTGGCGGGGGGAGACTACCAAGAGACCCAGTACTTC. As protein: CASSYEVAGGDYQETQYF.

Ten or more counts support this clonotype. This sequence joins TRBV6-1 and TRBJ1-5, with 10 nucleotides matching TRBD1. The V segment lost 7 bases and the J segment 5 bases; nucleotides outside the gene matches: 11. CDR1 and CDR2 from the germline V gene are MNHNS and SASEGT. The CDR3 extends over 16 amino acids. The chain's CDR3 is CASTTGTGAHHQPQHF. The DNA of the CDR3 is TGTGCCAGCACTACCGGGACAGGGGCTCATCATCAGCCCCAGCATTTT.

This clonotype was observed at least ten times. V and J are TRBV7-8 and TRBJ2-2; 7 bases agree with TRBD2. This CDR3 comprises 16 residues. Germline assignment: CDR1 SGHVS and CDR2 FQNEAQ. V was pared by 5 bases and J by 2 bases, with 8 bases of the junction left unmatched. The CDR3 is CASSHGSGANTGELFF. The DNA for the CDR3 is TGTGCCAGCAGCCATGGGAGCGGGGCCAACACCGGGGAGCTGTTTTTT.

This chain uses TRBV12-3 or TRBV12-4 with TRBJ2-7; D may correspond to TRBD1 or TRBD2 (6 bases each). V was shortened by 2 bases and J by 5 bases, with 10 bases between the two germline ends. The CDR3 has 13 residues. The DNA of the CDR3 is TGTGCCAGCAGTTTAAAGGGGGGACACGAGCAGTACTTC. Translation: CASSLKGGHEQYF.